One and the same sample provided the 4 T cell receptor beta chains below, sequenced in a study of T cell responses to AZD1222 COVID-19 vaccine. Libraries were prepared by immunoSEQ multiplex PCR; TCRdb keeps only in-frame clonotypes and omits some of them. Counted here are 200,000 or so clones, 90% to 95% occurring once; the ten biggest clones make up roughly 1%. The specimen comprised peripheral blood, sampled on day 0 of MenACWY control vaccination. These receptors were taken from an adult in good health.

The chain has TRBV4-1 and TRBJ1-5; D unclear. Germline V gives CDR1 MGHRA, CDR2 YSYEKL. Deletions cut 0 bases from V and 2 bases from J, with 14 bases between. The CDR3 contains 17 residues. CDR3 bases: TGCGCCAGCAGCCAAGAAGGTGCGGGCTTTGGCAATCAGCCCCAGCATTTT. This encodes CASSQEGAGFGNQPQHF.

The chain recombines TRBV30 with TRBJ1-2, with D uncertain. CDR1 GTSNPN and CDR2 SVGIG come from the germline V gene (reference sequence). V was clipped by 1 base and J by 7 bases, with 10 bases between them. The CDR3 length is 12 residues. CDR3 DNA: TGTGCCTGGAGTGCCGGAGGCGGTGGCTACACCTTC. Its protein product is CAWSAGGGGYTF.

This sequence joins TRBV10-3 and TRBJ1-2, with D possibly being TRBD1 (5 bases). Deletions cut 5 bases from V and 0 bases from J, with 10 bases between. Germline CDR1 and CDR2: ENHRY and SYGVKD. The CDR3 covers 14 residues. The CDR3 nucleotides read TGTGCCATCAGTCGGGACGGGACTAACTATGGCTACACCTTC. Translated: CAISRDGTNYGYTF.

The rearrangement links TRBV5-1 to TRBJ1-6, with TRBD1 as a possible D gene (5 bases). This CDR3 spans 14 amino acids. V shed 6 bases and J shed 9 bases, with 16 bases lying between them. Germline V gene sequence: CDR1 SGHRS, CDR2 YFSETQ. CDR3 in DNA: TGCGCCAGCAACCCCGGGGCAGGGATTTCACCCCTCCACTTT. Its protein product is CASNPGAGISPLHF. The variable domain in full, completed from reference TRBV5-1 and TRBJ1-6, reads KAGVTQTPRYLIKTRGQQVTLSCSPISGHRSVSWYQQTPGQGLQFLFEYFSETQRNKGNFPGRFSGRQFSNSRSEMNVSTLELGDSALYLCASNPGAGISPLHFGNGTRLTVT.